This is a list of T cell receptor beta chains from one sample in a study of graft-versus-host responses after intestinal transplantation. The table came from immunoSEQ multiplex PCR; TCRdb's copy has only in-frame clones and leaves some out. The profile covers about 20,000 clones, with about half appearing a single time and 0.75% to 0.9% taken by the ten largest. Sequences were derived from alloreactive CD4+ T cells from a mixed lymphocyte reaction culture, sampled before intestinal transplant. The receptors were sampled from a human patient who received an intestinal transplant. The CDR3 runs from the conserved cysteine through the conserved F or W. The D gene is left open where the match is weak. Only some rows state a clone size, as once, few, many or a class for expanded clones.

size: NA; D: TRBD1; V: TRBV9; J: TRBJ1-2; CDR3: CASSTGTGWGNYGYTF; DNA: TGTGCCAGCAGTACCGGGACAGGGTGGGGGAACTATGGCTACACCTTC
size: few; D: TRBD2; V: TRBV18; J: TRBJ2-5; CDR3: CASSPAAGDETQYF; DNA: TGTGCCAGCTCACCTGCCGCGGGGGACGAGACCCAGTACTTC
size: NA; D: TRBD1; V: TRBV5-5; J: TRBJ2-1; CDR3: CASSLVGQSSYNEQFF; DNA: TGTGCCAGCAGCTTGGTGGGACAGAGCTCCTACAATGAGCAGTTCTTC
size: NA; D: TRBD2; V: TRBV7-6; J: TRBJ2-2; CDR3: CASSLLAGGDTGELFF; DNA: TGTGCCAGCAGCTTACTAGCGGGGGGAGACACCGGGGAGCTGTTTTTT
size: NA; D: TRBD1; V: TRBV5-1; J: TRBJ1-5; CDR3: CASSPGQEGNQPQHF; DNA: TGCGCCAGCAGCCCGGGACAGGAGGGCAATCAGCCCCAGCATTTT
size: few; D: NA; V: TRBV5-4; J: TRBJ1-2; CDR3: CASSSIRDYGYTF; DNA: TGTGCCAGCAGCTCCATAAGAGACTATGGCTACACCTTC
size: NA; D: NA; V: TRBV7-9; J: TRBJ1-1; CDR3: CASSLMRVLVDTEAFF; DNA: TGTGCCAGCAGCTTAATGAGGGTTTTGGTAGACACTGAAGCTTTCTTT
size: once; D: NA; V: TRBV18; J: TRBJ2-1; CDR3: CASSPSQVSGEQFF; DNA: TGTGCCAGCTCACCCTCACAGGTTTCCGGTGAGCAGTTCTTC
size: NA; D: NA; V: TRBV5-5; J: TRBJ1-3; CDR3: CASSGFGTGNTIYF; DNA: TGTGCCAGCAGCGGGTTCGGGACTGGAAACACCATATATTTT
size: few; D: NA; V: TRBV6-1; J: TRBJ1-2; CDR3: CASRGWGGRVVGYTF; DNA: TGTGCCAGCAGAGGATGGGGGGGGCGAGTTGTCGGCTACACCTTC
size: few; D: NA; V: TRBV5-1; J: TRBJ2-7; CDR3: CASSLLGGINEQYF; DNA: TGCGCCAGCAGCTTGTTAGGGGGTATAAACGAGCAGTACTTC
size: few; D: NA; V: TRBV18; J: TRBJ2-7; CDR3: CASSPGRGPYEQYF; DNA: TGTGCCAGCTCACCAGGCAGAGGGCCCTACGAGCAGTACTTC
size: NA; D: NA; V: TRBV15; J: TRBJ2-4; CDR3: CATSRDPSKGLAKNIQYF; DNA: TGTGCCACCAGCAGAGATCCGTCAAAGGGGTTGGCCAAAAACATTCAGTACTTC
size: NA; D: NA; V: TRBV9; J: TRBJ2-1; CDR3: CASSVGDIVGDNEQFF; DNA: TGTGCCAGCAGCGTAGGGGACATCGTTGGGGACAATGAGCAGTTCTTC
size: NA; D: TRBD2; V: TRBV5-1; J: TRBJ2-7; CDR3: CASSSVPPGGEQYF; DNA: TGCGCCAGCAGCTCCGTTCCGCCCGGGGGGGAGCAGTACTTC
size: NA; D: TRBD1; V: TRBV27; J: TRBJ1-2; CDR3: CASRRTGGLGYTF; DNA: TGTGCCAGCAGACGGACAGGGGGCCTTGGCTACACCTTC
size: few; D: NA; V: TRBV10-3; J: TRBJ1-4; CDR3: CASRGDSLEKLFF; DNA: TGTGCCAGCCGGGGGGACTCTTTGGAAAAACTGTTTTTT
size: NA; D: TRBD1; V: TRBV13; J: TRBJ1-1; CDR3: CASADRGGTEAFF; DNA: TGTGCCAGCGCGGACAGGGGGGGAACTGAAGCTTTCTTT
size: NA; D: NA; V: TRBV6-6; J: TRBJ2-4; CDR3: CASTSRGAKNIQYF; DNA: TGTGCCAGCACCTCCCGGGGGGCCAAAAACATTCAGTACTTC
size: NA; D: NA; V: TRBV5-1; J: TRBJ2-1; CDR3: CASSLVSSYNEQFF; DNA: TGCGCCAGCAGCTTGGTTAGCTCCTACAATGAGCAGTTCTTC
size: NA; D: NA; V: TRBV7-2; J: TRBJ2-7; CDR3: CASSLIPGPTYEQYF; DNA: TGTGCCAGCAGCTTAATTCCAGGGCCAACCTACGAGCAGTACTTC
size: NA; D: NA; V: TRBV5-1; J: TRBJ1-1; CDR3: CASSLVSGMNTEAFF; DNA: TGCGCCAGCAGCTTGGTCTCAGGTATGAACACTGAAGCTTTCTTT
size: few; D: NA; V: TRBV10-3; J: TRBJ2-5; CDR3: CAIRALGGPQETQYF; DNA: TGTGCCATCAGGGCCCTGGGCGGGCCACAAGAGACCCAGTACTTC
size: NA; D: NA; V: TRBV18; J: TRBJ1-5; CDR3: CASSPLGGAQPQHF; DNA: TGTGCCAGCTCACCCTTAGGGGGGGCTCAGCCCCAGCATTTT
size: few; D: NA; V: TRBV9; J: TRBJ1-6; CDR3: CASSVGQVTPLHF; DNA: TGTGCCAGCAGCGTAGGGCAGGTCACACCCCTCCACTTT
size: few; D: TRBD2; V: TRBV4-1; J: TRBJ2-1; CDR3: CASSQDLGGGYNEQFF; DNA: TGCGCCAGCAGCCAAGATTTGGGCGGGGGGTACAATGAGCAGTTCTTC
size: few; D: TRBD2; V: TRBV9; J: TRBJ2-1; CDR3: CASSVSQGGREQFF; DNA: TGTGCCAGCAGCGTGAGCCAGGGCGGGAGGGAGCAGTTCTTC
size: NA; D: NA; V: TRBV18; J: TRBJ1-1; CDR3: CASSPLAGGPNTEAFF; DNA: TGTGCCAGCTCACCACTGGCGGGGGGCCCCAACACTGAAGCTTTCTTT
size: NA; D: TRBD1; V: TRBV5-6; J: TRBJ1-2; CDR3: CASSLAGTGGARNYGYTF; DNA: TGTGCCAGCAGCTTGGCCGGGACAGGGGGCGCACGTAACTATGGCTACACCTTC
size: NA; D: TRBD1; V: TRBV7-9; J: TRBJ2-7; CDR3: CASSLGRGLFEQYF; DNA: TGTGCCAGCAGCTTAGGCAGGGGGCTATTCGAGCAGTACTTC
size: NA; D: TRBD1; V: TRBV6-6; J: TRBJ2-1; CDR3: CASTHGTGDYRVQFF; DNA: TGTGCCAGCACTCACGGGACAGGGGATTATCGGGTGCAGTTCTTC
size: few; D: NA; V: TRBV19; J: TRBJ1-4; CDR3: CASSPRTDEKLFF; DNA: TGTGCCAGTAGTCCACGGACAGATGAAAAACTGTTTTTT
size: NA; D: TRBD2; V: TRBV6-5; J: TRBJ2-7; CDR3: CASSGTSGGNYEQYF; DNA: TGTGCCAGCAGTGGAACTAGCGGGGGTAACTACGAGCAGTACTTC
size: NA; D: TRBD2; V: TRBV5-6; J: TRBJ2-7; CDR3: CASSRISGGFYEQYF; DNA: TGTGCCAGCAGCCGGATTAGCGGGGGCTTCTACGAGCAGTACTTC
size: NA; D: TRBD1; V: TRBV6-1; J: TRBJ2-5; CDR3: CASRTTGGWVETQYF; DNA: TGTGCCAGCAGGACAACAGGGGGGTGGGTTGAGACCCAGTACTTC
size: NA; D: TRBD1; V: TRBV6-5; J: TRBJ2-3; CDR3: CASSYAGTGPDTQYF; DNA: TGTGCCAGCAGTTACGCAGGGACAGGGCCAGATACGCAGTATTTT
size: NA; D: NA; V: TRBV21-1; J: TRBJ2-7; CDR3: CASSGRQGRYEQYF; DNA: TGTGCCAGCAGCGGACGACAGGGACGCTACGAGCAGTACTTC
size: NA; D: NA; V: TRBV5-1; J: TRBJ2-3; CDR3: CASSLGPYTDTQYF; DNA: TGCGCCAGCAGCTTGGGGCCTTACACAGATACGCAGTATTTT
size: NA; D: NA; V: TRBV10-2; J: TRBJ1-2; CDR3: CASSDFSGAYGYTF; DNA: TGCGCCAGCAGTGATTTTTCAGGGGCCTATGGCTACACCTTC
size: NA; D: NA; V: TRBV10-3; J: TRBJ1-5; CDR3: CAISGQAGNSNQPQHF; DNA: TGTGCCATCAGTGGACAGGCAGGGAATAGCAATCAGCCCCAGCATTTT
size: NA; D: NA; V: TRBV19; J: TRBJ2-1; CDR3: CASSMVSYNEQFF; DNA: TGTGCCAGTAGTATGGTGAGCTACAATGAGCAGTTCTTC
size: NA; D: NA; V: TRBV9; J: TRBJ2-1; CDR3: CASSLRLDNEQFF; DNA: TGTGCCAGCAGCCTACGACTAGACAATGAGCAGTTCTTC
size: NA; D: NA; V: TRBV2; J: TRBJ2-6; CDR3: CASTDSARGGANVLTF; DNA: TGTGCCAGCACTGACAGTGCCCGGGGTGGGGCCAACGTCCTGACTTTC
size: medium-sized; D: NA; V: TRBV5-1; J: TRBJ2-5; CDR3: CASSLGPDRQETQYF; DNA: TGCGCCAGCAGCTTGGGCCCTGACAGACAAGAGACCCAGTACTTC
size: NA; D: TRBD1; V: TRBV7-8; J: TRBJ2-1; CDR3: CASSRQGQIFYNEQFF; DNA: TGTGCCAGCAGCCGACAGGGACAGATCTTTTACAATGAGCAGTTCTTC
size: few; D: NA; V: TRBV10-1; J: TRBJ1-6; CDR3: CASSEFGNSPLHF; DNA: TGCGCCAGCAGTGAATTTGGCAATTCACCCCTCCACTTT
size: few; D: TRBD1; V: TRBV6-5; J: TRBJ1-6; CDR3: CASSISGGNSPLHF; DNA: TGTGCCAGCAGCATATCAGGGGGGAATTCACCCCTCCACTTT
size: NA; D: TRBD2; V: TRBV6-6; J: TRBJ2-3; CDR3: CASMWAGGADTQYF; DNA: TGTGCCAGCATGTGGGCGGGGGGGGCAGATACGCAGTATTTT
size: NA; D: TRBD2; V: TRBV6-6; J: TRBJ2-1; CDR3: CASSLAGGPDNEQFF; DNA: TGTGCCAGCAGTTTAGCGGGGGGGCCGGACAATGAGCAGTTCTTC
size: few; D: NA; V: TRBV5-4; J: TRBJ1-1; CDR3: CASSWPSGGSRYTEAFF; DNA: TGTGCCAGCAGCTGGCCTTCTGGGGGGAGTAGGTACACTGAAGCTTTCTTT
size: NA; D: NA; V: TRBV10-3; J: TRBJ2-2; CDR3: CASRQQDSNTGELFF; DNA: TGTGCCAGCCGACAACAGGATTCGAACACCGGGGAGCTGTTTTTT